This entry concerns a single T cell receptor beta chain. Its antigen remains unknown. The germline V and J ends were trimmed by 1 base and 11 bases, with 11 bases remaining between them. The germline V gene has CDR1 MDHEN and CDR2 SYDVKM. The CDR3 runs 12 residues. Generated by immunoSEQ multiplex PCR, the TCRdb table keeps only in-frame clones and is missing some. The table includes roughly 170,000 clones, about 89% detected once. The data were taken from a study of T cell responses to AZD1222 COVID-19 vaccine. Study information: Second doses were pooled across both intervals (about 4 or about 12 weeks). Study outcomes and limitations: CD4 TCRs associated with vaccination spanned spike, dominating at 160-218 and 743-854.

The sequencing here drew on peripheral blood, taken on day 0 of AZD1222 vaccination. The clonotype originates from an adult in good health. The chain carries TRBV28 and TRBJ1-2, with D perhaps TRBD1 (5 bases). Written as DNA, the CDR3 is TGTGCCAGCAGTTTATCGCAGGGAAGATACACCTTC. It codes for CASSLSQGRYTF.